This T cell receptor (beta chain) was captured by sequencing in a study of spatial heterogeneity in lung cancer. Study-level information: The donors were some 70 patients with non-small cell lung cancer that was early-stage and untreated. Where they were available, follow-up PBMC samples were sequenced, at a median of around 2 years after resection. Study-level points and caveats: At tumor resection, ubiquitous expanded TCRs were detected in blood more often than later.

TCRdb re-called the 5' RACE reads through MiXCR, storing one row per CDR3 protein. In the table there are about 43,000 distinct CDR3 sequences, approximately 22% of which are singletons. Sample time point: blood at routine non-recurrence follow-up after resection. Frozen PBMC, nontumor lung or tumor provided whole RNA, which was sequenced unsorted. This clonotype has ten or more counts. Its antigen remains unknown. V lost 5 bases, J lost 2 bases, and 13 bases lay in between. The CDR3 has 15 residues. Germline CDR1 and CDR2: MNHEY and SVGAGI. The TCR originated in a female donor with early-stage non-small cell lung cancer. Sequencing was performed on PBMCs, taken at follow-up. The chain joins TRBV6-5 to TRBJ2-1; D gene uncertain. CDR3 DNA sequence: TGTGCCAGCAGTGCCGTGGGTGTGACCTACAATGAGCAGTTCTTC. This sequence encodes CASSAVGVTYNEQFF.